These 26 T cell receptor beta chains share one sample of origin, sequenced in a study of T cells in Graves' hyperthyroidism and ophthalmopathy. From RNA transcripts, TCR beta CDR3 regions were amplified. HTBI primers drove first-round RT-PCR of the TCR CDR3. TCRdb used MiXCR to reprocess the multiplex PCR reads, holding one entry per CDR3 protein. This table holds 550,000 to 800,000 distinct CDR3 sequences, 16% found once. The sample comprised blood. The receptors shown here come from a man between 18 and 29 years old with Graves' hyperthyroidism.

V is TRBV7-9 and J is TRBJ2-7; D is undetermined. CDR1 and CDR2 from the germline V gene are SEHNR and FQNEAQ (reference sequence). Trimming stripped 3 bases from V and 0 bases from J, with 9 bases between. This CDR3 spans 14 amino acids. CDR3: CASSFGSVSYEQYF. DNA for the CDR3: TGTGCCAGCAGCTTTGGCAGCGTCTCCTACGAGCAGTACTTC.

This clonotype was detected a few times. The chain has TRBV28 and TRBJ2-1, with D possibly matching TRBD1 (6 bases). Germline CDR1 and CDR2: MDHEN and SYDVKM. This CDR3 has 15 residues. V dropped 2 bases and J dropped 2 bases, with 10 bases sitting between them. CDR3 DNA sequence: TGTGCCAGCAGTTTAACAGGGTTAGCCTACAATGAGCAGTTCTTC. Translating it yields CASSLTGLAYNEQFF. Using reference TRBV28 and TRBJ2-1 for the parts outside the CDR3, the full variable domain is DVKVTQSSRYLVKRTGEKVFLECVQDMDHENMFWYRQDPGLGLRLIYFSYDVKMKEKGDIPEGYSVSREKKERFSLILESASTNQTSMYLCASSLTGLAYNEQFFGPGTRLTVL.

This chain joins TRBV13 and TRBJ2-7; no firm D call. The germline V gene encodes CDR1 PRHDT and CDR2 FYEKMQ (reference sequence). CDR3 size: 15 residues. V lost 2 bases to trimming and J lost 7 bases, with 18 bases between them. The CDR3 coding sequence is TGTGCCAGCAGCTTACCCTTACTCGGGCTTGGGGAGCAGTACTTC. Protein: CASSLPLLGLGEQYF.

This clonotype was picked up a small number of times. V usage is TRBV9 and J usage is TRBJ2-7, with unresolved D. Trimming removed 0 bases at V and 3 bases at J, with 13 bases between. The CDR3 spans 15 residues. The germline CDR1 and CDR2 sequences are SGDLS and YYNGEE. CDR3 region: CASSVGSSAVYEQYF. The CDR3 DNA follows: TGTGCCAGCAGCGTAGGGAGTTCGGCGGTCTACGAGCAGTACTTC.

As to this clonotype: At one end, the junction sequence differs from germline, possibly due to a read error. V is TRBV11-2 and J is TRBJ2-4; 8 bases map to TRBD1. The CDR3 is 16 amino acids. Germline-derived CDR1 and CDR2 are SGHAT and FQNNGV. The CDR3, as DNA: TGTGCCAGCAGCTTAGAGGGGGTGACAGGGGTGGACATTCGGTACTTC. Translated: CASSLEGVTGVDIRYF.

This clonotype has a handful of counts. This rearrangement joins TRBV6-1 to TRBJ2-3; weak D call: TRBD1 (7 bases). Deletions cut 5 bases from V and 3 bases from J, with 15 bases between. In germline, CDR1 is MNHNS, CDR2 SASEGT. This CDR3 comprises 15 residues. The CDR3 spells CASSWRDSYTDTQYF. The CDR3 DNA follows: TGTGCCAGCAGTTGGCGGGACAGTTATACAGATACGCAGTATTTT.

The chain is built from TRBV7-9 and TRBJ2-3, with D tentatively TRBD2 (6 bases). Germline V gene data show CDR1 as SEHNR and CDR2 as FQNEAQ (reference sequence). The CDR3 consists of 16 residues. V was pared by 3 bases and J by 0 bases, with 13 bases between. The CDR3 DNA sequence: TGTGCCAGCAGCTTTACTCGGGAGCCTAGCACAGATACGCAGTATTTT. Amino acid sequence: CASSFTREPSTDTQYF.

V usage is TRBV6-2 or TRBV6-3 and J usage is TRBJ2-3, with D tentatively TRBD2 (6 bases). Trimming shortened V by 0 bases and J by 4 bases, and 11 bases separated the two germline ends. Per the germline V gene, CDR1 is MNHEY and CDR2 is SVGEGT. CDR3 length: 15 amino acids. CDR3 protein: CASSYSYGGSDTQYF. DNA for the CDR3: TGTGCCAGCAGTTACTCATACGGGGGTTCAGATACGCAGTATTTT.

This clonotype has only a few counts. The chain employs TRBV3-1 and TRBJ1-1, with a possible D match to TRBD1 (5 bases). The CDR3 is 16 amino acids. Germline V CDR1 and CDR2: LGHDT, YNNKEL (reference sequence). Trimming removed 7 bases from V and 4 bases from J, with 22 bases in between. The CDR3 here is CASTSFTHGGATEAFF. Here the CDR3 DNA reads TGTGCCAGCACCTCTTTCACCCACGGAGGGGCCACTGAAGCTTTCTTT. The entire variable domain, with the rest obtained from reference TRBV3-1 and TRBJ1-1, is as follows: DTAVSQTPKYLVTQMGNDKSIKCEQNLGHDTMYWYKQDSKKFLKIMFSYNNKELIINETVPNRFSPKSPDKAHLNLHINSLELGDSAVYFCASTSFTHGGATEAFFGQGTRLTVV.

The table lists this clonotype with a few counts. The chain carries TRBV4-3 and TRBJ2-3; 9 nucleotides agree with TRBD1. V was clipped by 3 bases and J by 4 bases; unmatched bases: 20. From germline, CDR1 is LGHNA and CDR2 YSLEER. The CDR3 has 20 residues. CDR3 sequence reads: CASSQLGQGTSRETADTQYF. CDR3 DNA sequence: TGCGCCAGCAGCCAGCTAGGACAGGGGACTTCTCGGGAGACGGCAGATACGCAGTATTTT.

The CDR3 bases are TGTGCCAGCAGTGAAGCCAGCGGGGTCTACGAGCAGTACTTC. This sequence encodes CASSEASGVYEQYF. The chain carries TRBV2 and TRBJ2-7, with TRBD2 identical over 7 bases. The germline V gene has CDR1 SNHLY and CDR2 FYNNEI. V lost 0 bases, J lost 3 bases, and 2 bases stayed unmatched. The CDR3 extends over 14 amino acids.

This clonotype was found a few times. The chain links TRBV30 to TRBJ1-1; perhaps TRBD1 as D (6 bases). V gave up 4 bases and J gave up 0 bases, with 9 bases separating them. The CDR3 runs 13 residues. Germline values: CDR1 GTSNPN, CDR2 SVGIG (reference sequence). The CDR3 nucleotides read TGTGCCTGGATCAGGGGTTTGAACACTGAAGCTTTCTTT. It translates to CAWIRGLNTEAFF.

The gene calls are TRBV5-4 and TRBJ2-5, with TRBD1 identical over 7 bases. In germline, CDR1 is SGHNT, CDR2 YYREEE (reference sequence). J lost 1 base, V lost 4 bases, and 4 bases had no gene match. This CDR3 comprises 14 residues. CDR3 sequence reads: CASSIDRAQETQYF. CDR3 nucleotide sequence: TGTGCCAGCAGCATAGACAGGGCCCAAGAGACCCAGTACTTC.

This chain joins TRBV9 and TRBJ2-6, with 8 positions matching TRBD1. The V gene's germline CDR1 is SGDLS and CDR2 YYNGEE. The CDR3 runs to 18 residues. V lost 1 base and J lost 6; bases outside the gene matches: 12. CDR3 sequence: CASSVNRGRTLPANVLTF. CDR3 in DNA: TGTGCCAGCAGCGTAAACAGGGGGAGGACCCTCCCGGCCAACGTCCTGACTTTC.

In this sample, this clonotype turned up a few times. The chain uses TRBV12-3 or TRBV12-4 and TRBJ1-5; D is unresolved. The CDR3 runs 15 residues. Trimming pared 3 bases from V and 0 bases from J, leaving 9 bases between. The CDR3 coding sequence is TGTGCCAGCAGTTTCATTTTAGATAGCAATCAGCCCCAGCATTTT. This translates into CASSFILDSNQPQHF.

Note on this clonotype: A much more abundant neighbour one base away suggests this may be a read error. The chain couples TRBV7-9 to TRBJ2-1, with D possibly being TRBD2 (5 bases). The CDR3 loop spans 13 amino acids. Germline CDR1 SEHNR, CDR2 FQNEAQ (reference sequence). CDR3 bases: TGTGCCAGCCCTGGACTCAACTACAATGGGCAGTTCTTC. Translating it yields CASPGLNYNGQFF.

The V gene is TRBV20-1, the J gene TRBJ1-1; no clear D gene. Germline V gene lookup returns CDR1 DFQATT and CDR2 SNEGSKA (reference sequence). The CDR3 runs 13 residues. CDR3 sequence (DNA): TGCAGCTGTAGAGACGGTAGGAACACTGAAGCTTTCTTT. This codes for CSCRDGRNTEAFF.

This clonotype has ten or more counts. The CDR3 region has the DNA TGTGCCAGCACCCGAGGGGCCCTTGATCAGCCCCAGCATTTT. Protein product: CASTRGALDQPQHF. V is TRBV28 and J is TRBJ1-5; the D gene is possibly TRBD1 (5 bases). CDR1 MDHEN and CDR2 SYDVKM come from the germline V gene. The CDR3 contains 14 residues. Trimming removed 7 bases at V and 5 bases at J, with 15 bases between.

The chain has TRBV12-3 or TRBV12-4 and TRBJ1-1, with a weak D call TRBD1 (6 bases). The CDR3 sequence is 12 residues long. Trimming took off 5 bases at V and 7 bases at J, with 11 bases between the two ends. The CDR3: CASSRDKDEAFF. The DNA for the CDR3 is TGTGCCAGCAGTAGGGACAAGGATGAAGCTTTCTTT.

The rearrangement links TRBV7-9 to TRBJ2-5, with 8 nucleotides matching TRBD1. In germline, CDR1 is SEHNR, CDR2 FQNEAQ (reference sequence). The CDR3 runs to 14 residues. With V trimmed by 6 bases and J by 2 bases, 5 bases remained unmatched. CDR3: CASRTGTGQETQYF. The CDR3 DNA sequence: TGTGCCAGCAGAACCGGGACAGGACAAGAGACCCAGTACTTC.

This clonotype was found a few times. The J gene is TRBJ1-5, the V gene TRBV30, with D uncertain. Germline V gene sequence: CDR1 GTSNPN, CDR2 SVGIG (reference sequence). Trimming took off 0 bases at V and 6 bases at J, with 6 bases between the two ends. CDR3 length: 12 residues. Here the CDR3 reads CAWSVYGQPQHF. The DNA for the CDR3 is TGTGCCTGGAGTGTATACGGTCAGCCCCAGCATTTT.

This clonotype has ten or more counts. The chain couples TRBV18 to TRBJ2-3; 13 bases are shared with TRBD2. Trimming cost V 8 bases and J 3 bases; bases outside gene matches: 5. The CDR3 is 15 amino acids. CDR1 and CDR2 from the germline V gene are KGHSH and LQKENI. The CDR3 DNA follows: TGTGCCAGCAGTCCACTAGCGGGAGGGACAGATACGCAGTATTTT. Amino acid sequence: CASSPLAGGTDTQYF.

This sequence joins TRBV29-1 and TRBJ1-2, with a tentative D call TRBD1 (5 bases). The CDR3 loop spans 12 amino acids. Per germline, CDR1 SQVTM and CDR2 ANQGSEA. Trimming took 6 bases from V and 4 from J, leaving 12 bases between them. CDR3 in amino acids: CSVDRGTYGYTF. The CDR3 DNA sequence: TGCAGCGTCGATCGAGGGACCTATGGCTACACCTTC.

The V call is TRBV20-1, the J call TRBJ2-7; 7 bases are a match to TRBD1. Trimming took 1 base from V and 4 from J; bases not matched to a gene: 7. This CDR3 contains 14 residues. CDR1 and CDR2 (germline): DFQATT, SNEGSKA (reference sequence). CDR3 coding DNA: TGCAGTGCTAGAGTGAACAGGGGAAATTACGAGCAGTACTTC. Translating gives CSARVNRGNYEQYF.

This clonotype has only one observation. Because it lacks the conserved phenylalanine or tryptophan at the end, this CDR3 is likely a read error. This chain links TRBV27 with TRBJ2-7; 11 nucleotides line up with TRBD1. V trimming: 3 bases; J trimming: 0 bases; junction bases outside the gene matches: 1. The germline V gene has CDR1 MNHEY and CDR2 SMNVEV (reference sequence). This CDR3 has 15 amino acids. The CDR3 loop is CASSFGQGASYEQYY. The CDR3 nucleotides read TGTGCCAGCAGTTTCGGACAGGGGGCCTCCTACGAGCAGTACTAC.

This clonotype was seen more than once but under ten times. The rearrangement joins TRBV5-1 to TRBJ2-5; 8 bases line up with TRBD2. Germline CDR1 is SGHRS and CDR2 is YFSETQ. The J segment lost 2 bases and the V segment lost 6 bases, leaving 9 bases of the junction unmatched. CDR3 length equals 15 residues. The CDR3 is CASKIAGSVQETQYF. In nucleotides, the CDR3 is TGCGCCAGCAAGATAGCGGGATCGGTTCAAGAGACCCAGTACTTC.